This T cell receptor beta chain originates from a study of response to subunit inactivated influenza vaccine. MiXCR was run by TCRdb on the RT-PCR reads, yielding one entry per CDR3 protein. The sample has about 540,000 distinct CDR3 sequences, roughly a quarter seen once. This clonotype was counted a few times. The CDR3 extends over 15 amino acids. Germline V gene data show CDR1 as SGHTA and CDR2 as FQGNSA. V lost 6 bases, J lost 1 base, and 13 bases lay in between. These data also featured in a second study, about T cells expressing NK-cell markers. That study adds: Scientists made TCR beta cDNA using 5'RACE template switching with UMIs.

The sample in question was CD4+ T cells sorted from PBMCs, obtained about 13 days after vaccination. The receptor was derived from a man between 50 and 59 years old who received an inactivated influenza vaccine. The chain employs TRBV7-2 and TRBJ1-5; D not resolved. The CDR3 is CASSLLVRSNQPQHF. In DNA form, the CDR3 reads TGTGCCAGCAGTCTCCTGGTACGGAGCAATCAGCCCCAGCATTTT.